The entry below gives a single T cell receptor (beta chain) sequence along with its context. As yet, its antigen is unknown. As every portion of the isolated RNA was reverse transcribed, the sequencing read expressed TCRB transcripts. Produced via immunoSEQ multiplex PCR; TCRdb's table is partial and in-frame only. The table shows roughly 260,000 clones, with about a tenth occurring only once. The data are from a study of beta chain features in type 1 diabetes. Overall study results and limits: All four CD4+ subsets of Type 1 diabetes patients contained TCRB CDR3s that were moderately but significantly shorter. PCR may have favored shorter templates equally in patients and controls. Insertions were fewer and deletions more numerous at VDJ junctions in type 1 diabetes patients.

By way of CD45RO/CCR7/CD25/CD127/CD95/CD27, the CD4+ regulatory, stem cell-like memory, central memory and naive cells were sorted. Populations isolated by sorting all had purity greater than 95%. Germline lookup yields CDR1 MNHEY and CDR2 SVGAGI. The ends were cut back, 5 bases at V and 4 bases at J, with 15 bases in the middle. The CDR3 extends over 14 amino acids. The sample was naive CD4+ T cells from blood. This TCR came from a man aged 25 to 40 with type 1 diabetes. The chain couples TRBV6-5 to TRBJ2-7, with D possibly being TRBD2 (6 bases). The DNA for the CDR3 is TGTGCCAGCAGTCCGGGACGGGGGATTTACGAGCAGTACTTC. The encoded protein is CASSPGRGIYEQYF.